Reported below is one T cell receptor beta chain. TCRdb reprocessed the RT-PCR reads with MiXCR, giving one entry per CDR3 protein. This sample yields approximately 38,000 distinct CDR3 sequences, of which about 30% are seen a single time; about 78% belongs to the top ten. CDR3 size: 16 residues. Trimming removed 1 base from V and 1 base from J, with 13 bases in between. Germline assignment: CDR1 LNHNV and CDR2 YYDKDF (reference sequence). The data belong to a study of patients and donors after allogeneic stem cell transplantation. Sequencing was carried out using blood, either unsorted or a sorted T cell fraction (not recorded which). The source of this sequence is a human donor who was either an allogeneic HSCT recipient or a stem cell or donor lymphocyte infusion donor (not recorded which). It is not recorded whose cells these are; they may come from a transplant donor. The chain combines TRBV15 with TRBJ1-2, with D unresolved. The CDR3 here is CATSRGLKSLNYGYTF. CDR3 bases: TGTGCCACCAGCAGAGGATTGAAGTCTCTTAACTATGGCTACACCTTC.